The clone carrying this T cell receptor beta chain was observed at least ten times. A NOSPECS grade of at least 4, a Clinical Activity Score of at least 3 and duration under 3 months were recorded in ophthalmopathy patients. The sample belongs to a study of T cells in Graves' hyperthyroidism and ophthalmopathy. The CDR3 has 14 amino acids. Germline CDR1 is MNHEY and CDR2 is SMNVEV (reference sequence). Trimming stripped 5 bases from V and 7 bases from J, with 14 bases between. Amplification of TCR beta CDR3 regions was performed using RNA transcripts as template. HTBI primers were employed in a first-round RT-PCR of the TCR CDR3. TCRdb analysed the multiplex PCR reads with MiXCR anew, one entry per CDR3 protein. The sample lists approximately 380,000 distinct CDR3 sequences; approximately 18% were seen once.

This chain joins TRBV27 and TRBJ1-4, with a possible D match to TRBD1 (5 bases). The specimen was blood. This TCR derives from a man aged 18 to 30 with Graves' ophthalmopathy. The CDR3, as DNA: TGTGCCAGCAGTCTAAAGGGGTCGGCTGAAAAACTGTTTTTT. Translated: CASSLKGSAEKLFF.